The present T cell receptor beta chain was sequenced within a study of T-cell memory formation after mild COVID-19 listed by TCRdb under 2021. As for the study more broadly: TCR sequence clusters from the two donors were largely donor specific. T-cell clones expanding and contracting after mild COVID-19 in two donors were tracked by longitudinal TCRalpha and TCRbeta repertoire sequencing. Two young, previously healthy adult volunteers made up the cohort, one male and one female.

Here is what the overall study found, with its caveats: Some responding clones were found in pre-infection memory, which suggests that pre-existing cross-reactive memory T cells took part in the SARS-CoV-2 response. Contracting CD4+ clones appeared mostly in the CM and EM memory subsets, whereas CD8+ clones were enriched in EMRA. The study covered only a couple of mild cases, and larger cohorts including severe cases with pre-infection samples were considered necessary. SARS-CoV-2 specificity of the second-wave clones peaking on day 37 was not confirmed. Balanced CD4/CD8 phenotypes were observed for clones contracting from day 15 to 85, whereas a bias towards CD4+ was observed for a second wave of clones expanding from day 15 to 37.

Trimming takes 5 bases off V and 5 bases off J; junction bases not matched to a gene: 13. CDR3 length: 18 amino acids, cysteine to phenylalanine. The entry retains the CDR3 DNA only, 54 bases that are in frame from base 1. Reading the germline V gene gives CDR1 SGHVS and CDR2 FQNEAQ. This clonotype was seen only a few times. It lacks a known antigen. Base quality data are lacking; no much larger clone is found one base away. The sequencing machine was an Illumina NovaSeq 6000. TCRalpha and TCRbeta cDNA libraries were constructed by 5'RACE with constant-segment primers, with sample barcodes and unique molecular identifiers being introduced. Trizol reagent was used to extract RNA from every sample. The libraries were amplified in two PCR steps, and the second step added a second sample barcode and Illumina TruSeq adapters. Sequencing of libraries was performed on an Illumina NovaSeq with 2 x 150 bp paired-end reads. As for the original processing: Reads were demultiplexed and collapsed into UMI-guided consensus sequences with migec v1.2.7. Using mixcr v2.1.11, UMI consensuses were aligned to TRA and TRB V and J templates and then assembled into clonotypes. A clonotype was counted as expanded or contracted only when both edgeR and NoisET called the clonotype significant, with the noise models trained on biological replicates. For edgeR calls, a false discovery rate-adjusted p below 0.01 and a log2 fold-change threshold of 1 were applied. As an exploratory analysis of dynamics, max-normalized trajectories of the 1000 most abundant clonotypes were examined by PCA with hierarchical clustering. Separately sequenced CD4+ and CD8+ repertoires were used to assign the CD4 or CD8 phenotype of responding clones. The public reads were quality trimmed at Q25 with fastp and then assembled into clones with MiXCR by TCRdb, keeping productive beta chains. Entries are consolidated by CDR3 protein sequence, retaining the most common genes and DNA. The V and J calls, along with clone size, are taken from TCRdb and not from the paper's own processing. The sample table shows under 300,000 distinct CDR3 sequences, and approximately 7.6% are seen once. The ten biggest clones cover 22% of the sample.

Ficoll-Paque density gradient centrifugation was used to isolate PBMCs. The chain employs TRBV7-8 and TRBJ2-3; 13 central nucleotides agree with TRBD2. The sequenced sample consisted of PBMCs or a T cell subset sorted from them (not recorded which). The sequence was collected from a man younger than 35 who had mild COVID-19 (a few samples of this study predate the infection). The sample titles of this study are shuffled in the database, so cell type and time point are left out; the donor was told from shared clones. The sequenced DNA: TGTGCCAGCAGCCCGGGACTAGCGGGGCCTCGGGGGGGAGATACGCAGTATTTT. Its coded protein is CASSPGLAGPRGGDTQYF.